The rows below give T cell receptor beta chains drawn from one sample of a study of cytotoxic CD8 clonotypes in ibrutinib-treated CLL. TCRdb's copy holds only in-frame clones and misses some; the assay was immunoSEQ multiplex PCR. Of 200,000 to 250,000 clones listed, roughly 70% are singletons. This specimen consisted of PBMCs, obtained after 24 months of ibrutinib treatment. Source of these receptors: a human donor with chronic lymphocytic leukemia. Both conserved end residues are trimmed from each CDR3. Part of the rows lack a size; the others show once, few, many or a class for expanded clones.

clone_size	v_call	j_call	cdr3_aa
.	TRBV27	TRBJ1-4	ASSPRGDIPSGEREKLF
.	TRBV27	TRBJ2-2	ASGTSGRSPGELF
.	TRBV5-1	TRBJ2-1	ASSQGGGRAGEQF
.	TRBV7-2	TRBJ2-1	ASSSGTRRGNEQF
.	TRBV5-1	TRBJ2-5	ASSAGQTETQY
.	TRBV15	TRBJ2-2	ATSREADSNTGELF
.	TRBV29-1	TRBJ2-1	SVVFRNNEQF
.	TRBV19	TRBJ2-3	ASSVLAGGSDTQY
.	TRBV18	TRBJ2-7	ASSQKTGEQY
.	TRBV28	TRBJ2-7	ASSLGLARIYEQY
few	TRBV7-3	TRBJ2-2	ASRRTGVTGELF
.	TRBV19	TRBJ2-3	ASSAPGSILGDTQY
few	TRBV7-9	TRBJ2-7	ASSPTVFEQY
.	TRBV29-1	TRBJ1-3	SVGLPTRGAGNTIY
.	TRBV28	TRBJ1-2	ASSVDLSDYGYT
.	TRBV6-5	TRBJ1-4	ASGDRGPRKLF
few	TRBV27	TRBJ2-1	ASRSLTENEQF
.	TRBV7-7	TRBJ2-1	ASRGGSEQF
.	TRBV7-9	TRBJ2-7	ASSLGTGEYEQY
.	TRBV19	TRBJ2-7	ARNRQREGEQY
few	TRBV6-6	TRBJ1-2	ASSPDYGYT
.	TRBV6-5	TRBJ1-2	ASSYRYRASNYGYT
.	TRBV5-4	TRBJ1-2	ASTSMGDPRRYGYT
.	TRBV28	TRBJ2-6	ASSPTMGFNSGANVLT
.	TRBV29-1	TRBJ2-4	SVRDGGGNIQY
.	TRBV7-3	TRBJ2-5	ASSPDALEETQY
.	TRBV11-2	TRBJ2-7	ASSLPLAGAFPYEQY
.	TRBV7-3	TRBJ2-7	ASSPNRYYEQY
.	TRBV27	TRBJ1-1	ASSPGKRWYANTEAF
few	TRBV6-5	TRBJ1-5	ASSYDGNQPQH
.	TRBV12-5	TRBJ2-3	ASGLTAGRTDTQY
.	TRBV6-5	TRBJ2-7	ASSYSGTGNEQY
.	TRBV5-1	TRBJ2-2	ASGHLGAENTGELF
.	TRBV29-1	TRBJ2-5	SVEDQWTQETQY
few	TRBV11-1	TRBJ1-2	ASSPGSRNYGYT
once	TRBV9	TRBJ2-2	ASAQGVPNTGELF
once	TRBV27	TRBJ2-7	ASSLYRTPSYEQY
.	TRBV21-1	TRBJ2-7	ASSKRASSYEQY
.	TRBV27	TRBJ2-2	ASRQGNTGELF
.	TRBV4-1	TRBJ2-1	ASSQELAYFPNEQF
.	TRBV27	TRBJ1-5	ASSPRQGQPQH
.	TRBV14	TRBJ2-5	ASSQEAGASGRQTQY
.	TRBV5-1	TRBJ2-1	ASSLSGSNEQF
.	TRBV4-1	TRBJ2-1	ASSQGGENEQF
.	TRBV18	TRBJ2-7	ASSSRGTGTYEQY
.	TRBV5-4	TRBJ1-2	ASSTGQAAPGYT
few	TRBV5-1	TRBJ2-1	ASSLAGSYNEQF
.	TRBV15	TRBJ2-6	ATSGGQGARGANVLT
.	TRBV28	TRBJ1-2	ASSPGNYGYT
.	TRBV7-3	TRBJ2-2	ASSLGGANTGELF
.	TRBV28	TRBJ2-7	ASSSLDTTYEQY
.	TRBV5-1	TRBJ1-4	ASSRWDRDEKLF
.	TRBV4-1	TRBJ2-7	ASSQDPVITYEQY
.	TRBV4-2	TRBJ2-3	ASSQEGTGGGTDTQY